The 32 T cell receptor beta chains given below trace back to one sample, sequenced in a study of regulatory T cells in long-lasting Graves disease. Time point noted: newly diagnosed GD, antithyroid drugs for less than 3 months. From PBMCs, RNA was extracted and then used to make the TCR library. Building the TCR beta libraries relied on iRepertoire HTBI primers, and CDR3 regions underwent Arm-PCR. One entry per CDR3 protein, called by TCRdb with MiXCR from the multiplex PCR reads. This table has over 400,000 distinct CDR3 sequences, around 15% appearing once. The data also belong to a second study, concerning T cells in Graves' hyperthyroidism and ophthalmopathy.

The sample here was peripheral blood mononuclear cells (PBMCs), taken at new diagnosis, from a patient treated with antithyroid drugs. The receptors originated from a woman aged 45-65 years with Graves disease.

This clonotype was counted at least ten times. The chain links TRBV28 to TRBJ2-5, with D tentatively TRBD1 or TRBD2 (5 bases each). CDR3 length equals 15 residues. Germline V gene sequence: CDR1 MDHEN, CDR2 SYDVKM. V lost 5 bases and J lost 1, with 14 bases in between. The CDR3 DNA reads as TGTGCCAGCAGTCACTTGGCAGGGACCCAAGAGACCCAGTACTTC. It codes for CASSHLAGTQETQYF.

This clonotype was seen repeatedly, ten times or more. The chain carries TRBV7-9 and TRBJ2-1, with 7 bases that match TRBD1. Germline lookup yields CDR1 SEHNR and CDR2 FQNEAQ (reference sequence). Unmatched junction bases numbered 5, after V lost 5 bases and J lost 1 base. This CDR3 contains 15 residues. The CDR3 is CASSPQTGSYNEQFF. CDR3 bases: TGTGCCAGCAGCCCTCAGACAGGGTCCTACAATGAGCAGTTCTTC.

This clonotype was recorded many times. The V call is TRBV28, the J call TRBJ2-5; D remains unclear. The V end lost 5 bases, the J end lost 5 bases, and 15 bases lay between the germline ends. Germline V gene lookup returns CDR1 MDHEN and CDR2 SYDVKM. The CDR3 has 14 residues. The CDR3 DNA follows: TGTGCCAGCAGTATCGGGCCCGGAACGGAGACCCAGTACTTC. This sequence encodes CASSIGPGTETQYF.

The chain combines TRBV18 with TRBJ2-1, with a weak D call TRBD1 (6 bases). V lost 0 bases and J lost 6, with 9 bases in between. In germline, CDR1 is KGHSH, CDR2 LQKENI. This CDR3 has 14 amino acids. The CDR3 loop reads CASSPPSRGNEQFF. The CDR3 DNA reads TGTGCCAGCTCACCACCGAGCAGGGGCAATGAGCAGTTCTTC.

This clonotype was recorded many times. Here the CDR3 reads CASSYSTGTTYEQYF. The CDR3 nucleotides are TGTGCCAGCAGTTACTCGACCGGGACAACCTACGAGCAGTACTTC. The V and J genes are TRBV6-2 or TRBV6-3 and TRBJ2-7; D is possibly TRBD1 (6 bases). The CDR3 covers 15 residues. The V gene's germline CDR1 is MNHEY and CDR2 SVGEGT. V was shortened by 0 bases and J by 2 bases, with 11 bases between the two germline ends.

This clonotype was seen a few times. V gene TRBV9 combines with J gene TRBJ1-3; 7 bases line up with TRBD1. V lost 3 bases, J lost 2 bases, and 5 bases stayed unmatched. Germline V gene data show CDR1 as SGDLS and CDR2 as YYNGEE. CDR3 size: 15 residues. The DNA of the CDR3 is TGTGCCAGCAGCGCTGGACAGGCGACTGGAAACACCATATATTTT. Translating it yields CASSAGQATGNTIYF.

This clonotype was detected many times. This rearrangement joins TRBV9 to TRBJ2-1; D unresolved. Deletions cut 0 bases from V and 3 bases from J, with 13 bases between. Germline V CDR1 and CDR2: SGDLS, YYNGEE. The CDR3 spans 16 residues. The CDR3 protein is CASSVGPIPLYNEQFF. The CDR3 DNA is TGTGCCAGCAGCGTAGGTCCGATTCCCCTCTACAATGAGCAGTTCTTC.

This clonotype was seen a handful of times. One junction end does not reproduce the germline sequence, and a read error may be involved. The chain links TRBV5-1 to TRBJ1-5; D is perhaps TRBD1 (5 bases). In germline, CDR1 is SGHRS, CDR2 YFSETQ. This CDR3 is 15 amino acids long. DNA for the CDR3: TGTGCCAGCAGCCCAGGGATAATGGTGTTTCAGCCCCAGCATTTT. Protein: CASSPGIMVFQPQHF.

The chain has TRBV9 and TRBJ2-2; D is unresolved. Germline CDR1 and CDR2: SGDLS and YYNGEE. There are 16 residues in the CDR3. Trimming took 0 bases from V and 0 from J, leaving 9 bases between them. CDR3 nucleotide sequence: TGTGCCAGCAGCGTAGGTCTTTTCGCGAACACCGGGGAGCTGTTTTTT. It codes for CASSVGLFANTGELFF.

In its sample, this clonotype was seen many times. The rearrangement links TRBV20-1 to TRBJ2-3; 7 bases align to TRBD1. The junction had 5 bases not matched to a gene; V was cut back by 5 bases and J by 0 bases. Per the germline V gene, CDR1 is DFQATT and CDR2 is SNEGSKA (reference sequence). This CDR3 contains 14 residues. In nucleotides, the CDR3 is TGCAGTGCTCACCGGGACAGCAGCACAGATACGCAGTATTTT. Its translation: CSAHRDSSTDTQYF.

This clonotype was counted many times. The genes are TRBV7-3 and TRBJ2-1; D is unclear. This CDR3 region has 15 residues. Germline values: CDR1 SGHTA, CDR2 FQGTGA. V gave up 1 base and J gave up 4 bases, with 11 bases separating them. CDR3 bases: TGTGCCAGCAGCTTAAGTCCGGCCAAATACAATGAGCAGTTCTTC. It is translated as CASSLSPAKYNEQFF.

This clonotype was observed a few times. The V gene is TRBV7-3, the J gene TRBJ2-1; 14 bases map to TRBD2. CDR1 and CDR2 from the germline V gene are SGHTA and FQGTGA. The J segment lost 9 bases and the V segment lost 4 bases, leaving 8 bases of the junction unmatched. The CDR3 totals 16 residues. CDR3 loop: CASSSPGTSGRGEQFF. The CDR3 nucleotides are TGTGCCAGCAGCTCCCCCGGGACTAGCGGGAGAGGTGAGCAGTTCTTC.

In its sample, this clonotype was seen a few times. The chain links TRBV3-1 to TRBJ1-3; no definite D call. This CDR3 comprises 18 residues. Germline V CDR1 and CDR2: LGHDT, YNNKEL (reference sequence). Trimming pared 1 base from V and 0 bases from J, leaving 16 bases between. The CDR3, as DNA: TGTGCCAGCAGCCAAGGTCGCAGTGACCGTTACTCTGGAAACACCATATATTTT. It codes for CASSQGRSDRYSGNTIYF. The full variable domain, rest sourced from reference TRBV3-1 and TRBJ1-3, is DTAVSQTPKYLVTQMGNDKSIKCEQNLGHDTMYWYKQDSKKFLKIMFSYNNKELIINETVPNRFSPKSPDKAHLNLHINSLELGDSAVYFCASSQGRSDRYSGNTIYFGEGSWLTVV.

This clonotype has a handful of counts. CDR3 amino acids: CASSSDRGGTFYEQYF. The CDR3 coding sequence is TGTGCCAGCAGCTCTGACCGCGGAGGAACATTCTACGAGCAGTACTTC. The gene calls are TRBV28 and TRBJ2-7; the D gene is possibly TRBD2 (5 bases). Trimming stripped 6 bases from V and 3 bases from J, with 21 bases between. Germline CDR1 and CDR2: MDHEN and SYDVKM. This CDR3 contains 16 residues. Full variable domain (outside the CDR3, taken from reference TRBV28 and TRBJ2-7): DVKVTQSSRYLVKRTGEKVFLECVQDMDHENMFWYRQDPGLGLRLIYFSYDVKMKEKGDIPEGYSVSREKKERFSLILESASTNQTSMYLCASSSDRGGTFYEQYFGPGTRLTVT.

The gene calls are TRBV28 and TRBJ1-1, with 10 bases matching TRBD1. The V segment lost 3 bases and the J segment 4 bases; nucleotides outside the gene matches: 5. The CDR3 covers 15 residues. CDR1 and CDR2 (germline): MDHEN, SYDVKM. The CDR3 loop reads CASSFPGQGFTEAFF. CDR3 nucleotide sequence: TGTGCCAGCAGTTTTCCGGGACAGGGGTTCACTGAAGCTTTCTTT.

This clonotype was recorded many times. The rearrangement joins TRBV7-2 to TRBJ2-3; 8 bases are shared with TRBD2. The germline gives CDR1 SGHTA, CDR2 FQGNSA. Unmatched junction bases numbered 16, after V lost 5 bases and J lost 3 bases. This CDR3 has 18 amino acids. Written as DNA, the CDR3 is TGTGCCAGCAGCCGACGACACCTATCGACTAGCGAAACAGATACGCAGTATTTT. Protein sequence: CASSRRHLSTSETDTQYF. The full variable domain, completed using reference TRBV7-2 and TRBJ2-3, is GAGVSQSPSNKVTEKGKDVELRCDPISGHTALYWYRQSLGQGLEFLIYFQGNSAPDKSGLPSDRFSAERTGGSVSTLTIQRTQQEDSAVYLCASSRRHLSTSETDTQYFGPGTRLTVL.

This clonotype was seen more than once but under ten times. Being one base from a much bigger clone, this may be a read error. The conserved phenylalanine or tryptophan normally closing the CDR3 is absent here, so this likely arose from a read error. The DNA of the CDR3 is TGTGCCAGCAGCTTATATCACGGGAGTAACACCGGGGAGCTGTTTTCT. It translates to CASSLYHGSNTGELFS. The chain employs TRBV11-1 and TRBJ2-2; a weak D match, TRBD2 (6 bases). Germline assignment: CDR1 SGHAT and CDR2 FQDESV (reference sequence). The CDR3 sequence is 16 residues long. Trimming removed 2 bases at V and 2 bases at J, with 12 bases between.

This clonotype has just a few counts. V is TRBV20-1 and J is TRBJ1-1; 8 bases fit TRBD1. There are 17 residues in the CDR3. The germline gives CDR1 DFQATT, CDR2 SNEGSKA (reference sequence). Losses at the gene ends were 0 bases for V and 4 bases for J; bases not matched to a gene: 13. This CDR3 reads CSARDTGGYRVGTEAFF. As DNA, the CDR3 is TGCAGTGCTAGAGATACAGGGGGATACAGGGTGGGCACTGAAGCTTTCTTT.

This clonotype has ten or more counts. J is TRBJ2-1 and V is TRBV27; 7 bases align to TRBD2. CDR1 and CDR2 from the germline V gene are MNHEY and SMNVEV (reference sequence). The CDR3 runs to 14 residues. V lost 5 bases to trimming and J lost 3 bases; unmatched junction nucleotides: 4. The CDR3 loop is CASSRPSGYNEQFF. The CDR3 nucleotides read TGTGCCAGCAGTCGACCTAGCGGCTACAATGAGCAGTTCTTC.

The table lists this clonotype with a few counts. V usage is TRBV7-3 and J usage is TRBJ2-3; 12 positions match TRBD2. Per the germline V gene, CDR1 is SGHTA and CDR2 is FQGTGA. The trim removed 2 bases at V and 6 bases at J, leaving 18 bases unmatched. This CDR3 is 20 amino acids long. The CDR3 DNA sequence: TGTGCCAGCAGCTTAGACCCCGAACGTCGACTAGCGGGAGTTGTGGATACGCAGTATTTT. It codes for CASSLDPERRLAGVVDTQYF. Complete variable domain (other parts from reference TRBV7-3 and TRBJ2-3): GAGVSQTPSNKVTEKGKYVELRCDPISGHTALYWYRQSLGQGPEFLIYFQGTGAADDSGLPNDRFFAVRPEGSVSTLKIQRTERGDSAVYLCASSLDPERRLAGVVDTQYFGPGTRLTVL.

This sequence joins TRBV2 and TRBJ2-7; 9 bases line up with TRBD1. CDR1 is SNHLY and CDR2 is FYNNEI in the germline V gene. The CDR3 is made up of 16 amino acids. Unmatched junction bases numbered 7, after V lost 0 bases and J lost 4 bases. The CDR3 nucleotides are TGTGCCAGCAGTGAAGCGTACGGGACAGGGCTATACGAGCAGTACTTC. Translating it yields CASSEAYGTGLYEQYF.

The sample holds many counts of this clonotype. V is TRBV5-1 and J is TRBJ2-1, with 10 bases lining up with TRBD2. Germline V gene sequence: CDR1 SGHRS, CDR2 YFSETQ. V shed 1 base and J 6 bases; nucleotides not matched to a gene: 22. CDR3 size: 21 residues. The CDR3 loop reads CASSLKLAASGSIDWGNEQFF. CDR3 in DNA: TGCGCCAGCAGCTTGAAGCTCGCGGCTAGCGGGAGTATTGATTGGGGCAATGAGCAGTTCTTC.

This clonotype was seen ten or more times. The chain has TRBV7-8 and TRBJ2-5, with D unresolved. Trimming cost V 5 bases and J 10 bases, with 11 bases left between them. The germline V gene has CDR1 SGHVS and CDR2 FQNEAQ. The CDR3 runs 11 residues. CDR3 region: CASSAQLLQYF. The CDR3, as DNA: TGTGCCAGCAGCGCCCAGTTGCTCCAGTACTTC. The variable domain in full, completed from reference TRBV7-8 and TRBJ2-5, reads GAGVSQSPRYKVAKRGQDVALRCDPISGHVSLFWYQQALGQGPEFLTYFQNEAQLDKSGLPSDRFFAERPEGSVSTLKIQRTQQEDSAVYLCASSAQLLQYFGPGTRLLVL.

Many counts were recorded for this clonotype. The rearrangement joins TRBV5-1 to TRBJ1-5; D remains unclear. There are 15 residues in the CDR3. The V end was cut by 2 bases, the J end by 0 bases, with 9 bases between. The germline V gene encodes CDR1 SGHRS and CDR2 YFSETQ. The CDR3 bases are TGCGCCAGCAGCTTAGGACTGACTAGCAATCAGCCCCAGCATTTT. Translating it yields CASSLGLTSNQPQHF.

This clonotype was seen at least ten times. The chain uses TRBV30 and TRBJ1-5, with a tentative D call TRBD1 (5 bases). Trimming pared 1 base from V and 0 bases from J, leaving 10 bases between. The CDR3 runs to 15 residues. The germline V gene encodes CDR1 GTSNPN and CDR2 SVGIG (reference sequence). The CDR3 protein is CAWSAQGGSNQPQHF. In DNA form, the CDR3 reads TGTGCCTGGAGTGCGCAGGGAGGTAGCAATCAGCCCCAGCATTTT.

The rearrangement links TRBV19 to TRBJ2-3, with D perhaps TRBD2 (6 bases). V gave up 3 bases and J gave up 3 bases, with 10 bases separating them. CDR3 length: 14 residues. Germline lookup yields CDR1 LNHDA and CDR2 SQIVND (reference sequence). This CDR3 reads CASSMEGATDTQYF. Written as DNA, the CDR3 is TGTGCCAGTAGTATGGAGGGAGCGACAGATACGCAGTATTTT.

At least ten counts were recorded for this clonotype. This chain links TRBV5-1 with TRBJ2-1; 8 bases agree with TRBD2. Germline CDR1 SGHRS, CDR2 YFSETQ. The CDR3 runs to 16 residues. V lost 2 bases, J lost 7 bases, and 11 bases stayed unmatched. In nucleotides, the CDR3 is TGCGCCAGCAGCTTTGGTAGCGGGATGGGGGAGAATGAGCAGTTCTTC. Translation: CASSFGSGMGENEQFF.

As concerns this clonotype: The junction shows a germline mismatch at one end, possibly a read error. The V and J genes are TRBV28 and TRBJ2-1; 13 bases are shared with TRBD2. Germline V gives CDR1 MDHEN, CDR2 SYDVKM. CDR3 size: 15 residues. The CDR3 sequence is CASSWTSGSFNKQFF. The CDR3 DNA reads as TGTGCCAGCAGTTGGACTAGCGGGAGCTTCAATAAGCAGTTCTTC. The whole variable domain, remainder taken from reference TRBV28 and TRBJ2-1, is DVKVTQSSRYLVKRTGEKVFLECVQDMDHENMFWYRQDPGLGLRLIYFSYDVKMKEKGDIPEGYSVSREKKERFSLILESASTNQTSMYLCASSWTSGSFNKQFFGPGTRLTVL.

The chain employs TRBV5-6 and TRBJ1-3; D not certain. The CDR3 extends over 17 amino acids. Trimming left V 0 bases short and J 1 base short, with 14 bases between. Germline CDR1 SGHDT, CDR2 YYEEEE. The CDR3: CASSLAGRLASGNTIYF. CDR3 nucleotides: TGTGCCAGCAGCTTGGCGGGCAGGTTGGCATCTGGAAACACCATATATTTT.

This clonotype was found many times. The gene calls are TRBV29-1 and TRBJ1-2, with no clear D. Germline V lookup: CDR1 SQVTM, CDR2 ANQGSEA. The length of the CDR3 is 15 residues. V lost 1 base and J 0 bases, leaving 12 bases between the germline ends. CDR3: CSVEAMSPTNYGYTF. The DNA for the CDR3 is TGCAGCGTTGAAGCCATGTCACCAACTAACTATGGCTACACCTTC.

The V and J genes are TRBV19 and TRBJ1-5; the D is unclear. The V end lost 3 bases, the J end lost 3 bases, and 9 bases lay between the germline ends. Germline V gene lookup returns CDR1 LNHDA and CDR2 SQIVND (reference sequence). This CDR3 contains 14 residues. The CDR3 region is CASSIMGSNQPQHF. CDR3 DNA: TGTGCCAGTAGTATTATGGGATCCAATCAGCCCCAGCATTTT.

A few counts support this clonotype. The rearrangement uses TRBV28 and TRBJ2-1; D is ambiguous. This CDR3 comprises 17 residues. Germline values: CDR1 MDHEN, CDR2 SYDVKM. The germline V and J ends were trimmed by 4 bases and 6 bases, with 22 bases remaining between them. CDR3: CASSSAQNSRAGNEQFF. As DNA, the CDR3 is TGTGCCAGCAGTTCCGCCCAGAACTCCCGAGCAGGCAATGAGCAGTTCTTC.